This TCR beta chain was observed in a study of Graves' ophthalmopathy and Graves' hyperthyroidism. Stable hyperthyroidism meant no progression to ophthalmopathy within 18 months of follow-up. This clonotype was observed many times. CDR3 length equals 16 residues. Unmatched junction bases numbered 9, after V lost 3 bases and J lost 4 bases. The germline V gene has CDR1 MDHEN and CDR2 SYDVKM. CDR3 regions of TCR beta were amplified from RNA transcripts. HTBI primers served in a first-round RT-PCR, which a second-round multiplex PCR followed. In TCRdb, the multiplex PCR reads were re-called with MiXCR into one record per CDR3 protein. The sample contains a few hundred thousand distinct CDR3 sequences, about a sixth of which appear only once.

What was sequenced was peripheral blood. This chain connects TRBV28 to TRBJ2-7, with TRBD1 matching 10 bases. This sequence originates from an adult woman with stable Graves' hyperthyroidism. The CDR3 nucleotides are TGTGCCAGCAGTTTTTCGAGGGGACAGGGGAGGTACGAGCAGTACTTC. This translates into CASSFSRGQGRYEQYF. The full variable domain, completed using reference TRBV28 and TRBJ2-7, is DVKVTQSSRYLVKRTGEKVFLECVQDMDHENMFWYRQDPGLGLRLIYFSYDVKMKEKGDIPEGYSVSREKKERFSLILESASTNQTSMYLCASSFSRGQGRYEQYFGPGTRLTVT.